This is a list of T cell receptor beta chains from one sample in a study of identical twins. TCRdb re-called the 5' RACE reads with MiXCR, one entry per CDR3 protein. This sample has more than 1.5 million distinct CDR3 sequences; more than 30% occur once, and the top ten carry roughly 0.3%. The sequencing sample was made of cord blood. Receptor source: a newborn girl in good health. Each CDR3 is given with its conserved first and last residue. Each record gives: clone size, V gene, J gene, D gene, CDR3 protein. The D gene is left open where the match is weak. The listing skips clone size in some rows; elsewhere it reads once, few, many or a size class.

NA	TRBV2	TRBJ1-4	TRBD1	CASSERGRREKLFF
NA	TRBV7-2	TRBJ2-3	NA	CASSLATGWTTDTQYF
few	TRBV4-1	TRBJ2-3	NA	CASSFPRAPPFDTQYF
few	TRBV9	TRBJ2-1	TRBD2	CASSVEGISGRAYNEQFF
few	TRBV20-1	TRBJ2-5	NA	CSARTRFLVETQYF
few	TRBV7-2	TRBJ2-1	TRBD2	CASSLGLARGHEQFF
NA	TRBV20-1	TRBJ1-2	NA	CSAYEGGNCGYTF
few	TRBV6-9	NA	TRBD1	CDKGGHEQYF
NA	TRBV5-1	TRBJ2-2	NA	CASSPEVRVTGELFF
NA	TRBV6-2/TRBV6-3	TRBJ1-5	NA	CASSRYRAQPQHF
few	TRBV20-1	TRBJ2-5	TRBD2	CSARVGLAGTQRTQYF
NA	TRBV12-3/TRBV12-4	TRBJ2-1	NA	CASSFSPRSSYYNEQFF
NA	TRBV12-3/TRBV12-4	TRBJ1-3	NA	CASRRQDGKGGNTIYF
NA	TRBV5-1	TRBJ1-4	NA	CASSLPSGSEKLFF
NA	TRBV20-1	TRBJ2-5	TRBD2	CSASTSGRRNEQYF
few	TRBV20-1	TRBJ2-1	TRBD2	CSARERLAGVNEQFF
many	TRBV28	TRBJ2-7	NA	CASIPSGSAYEQYF
few	TRBV2	TRBJ2-5	NA	CASRETGRETQYF
NA	TRBV12-3/TRBV12-4	TRBJ1-5	NA	CASSDRRQPVEPQHF
NA	TRBV28	TRBJ2-7	TRBD2	CASSFATSGSYEQYF
few	TRBV2	TRBJ2-2	NA	CARKGPTNTGELFF
few	TRBV20-1	TRBJ2-1	NA	CSARDRRTPNEQFF
NA	TRBV24-1	TRBJ2-3	TRBD2	CATSDGSGRASEDTQYF
NA	TRBV5-1	TRBJ2-3	TRBD2	CASSLEPSGSSDTQYF
NA	TRBV5-1	TRBJ2-3	TRBD1	CASSLWDRGYTDTQYF
NA	TRBV7-9	TRBJ2-3	NA	CASSPDLMDTRYF
NA	TRBV29-1	TRBJ2-7	NA	CSVAHLRRGQSPYEQYF
NA	TRBV28	NA	TRBD1	CASSTPGTGHEQYF
NA	TRBV6-5	TRBJ2-4	NA	CASSPNRVAKNIQYF
NA	TRBV11-2	TRBJ2-1	NA	CASSFRRSANEQFF
few	TRBV20-1	TRBJ2-7	NA	CSAPDYPTYEQYF